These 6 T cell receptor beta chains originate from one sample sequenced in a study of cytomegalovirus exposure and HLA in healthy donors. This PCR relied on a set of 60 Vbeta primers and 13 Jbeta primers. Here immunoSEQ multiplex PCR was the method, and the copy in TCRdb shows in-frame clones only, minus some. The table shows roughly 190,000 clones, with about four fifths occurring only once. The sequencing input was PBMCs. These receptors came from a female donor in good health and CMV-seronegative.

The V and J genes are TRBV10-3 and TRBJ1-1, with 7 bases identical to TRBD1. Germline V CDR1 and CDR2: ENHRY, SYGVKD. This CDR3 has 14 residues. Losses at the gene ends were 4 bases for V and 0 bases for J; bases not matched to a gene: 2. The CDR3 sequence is CAISGQGMNTEAFF. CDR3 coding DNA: TGTGCCATCAGTGGACAGGGAATGAACACTGAAGCTTTCTTT.

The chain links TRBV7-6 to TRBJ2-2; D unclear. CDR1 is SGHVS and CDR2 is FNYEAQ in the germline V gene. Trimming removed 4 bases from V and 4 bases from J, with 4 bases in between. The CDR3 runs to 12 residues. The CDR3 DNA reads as TGTGCCAGCAGCTGGCTCACCGGGGAGCTGTTTTTT. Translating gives CASSWLTGELFF.

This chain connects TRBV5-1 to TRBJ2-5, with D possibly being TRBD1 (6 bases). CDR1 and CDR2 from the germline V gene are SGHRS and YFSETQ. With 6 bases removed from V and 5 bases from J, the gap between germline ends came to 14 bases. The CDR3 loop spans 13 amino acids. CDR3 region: CASTGQMSETQYF. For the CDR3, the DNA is TGCGCCAGCACCGGACAGATGAGCGAGACCCAGTACTTC.

Here the CDR3 reads CASSDTGATNEKLFF. The DNA of the CDR3 is TGTGCCAGCAGTGATACAGGAGCAACTAATGAAAAACTGTTTTTT. The chain links TRBV2 to TRBJ1-4, with D perhaps TRBD1 (5 bases). The length of the CDR3 is 15 residues. The ends were cut back, 3 bases at V and 0 bases at J, with 8 bases in the middle. CDR1 and CDR2 from the germline V gene are SNHLY and FYNNEI.

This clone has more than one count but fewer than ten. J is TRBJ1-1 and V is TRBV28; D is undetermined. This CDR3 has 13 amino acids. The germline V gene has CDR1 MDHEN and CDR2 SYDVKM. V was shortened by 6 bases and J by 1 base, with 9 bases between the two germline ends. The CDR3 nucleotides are TGTGCCAGCAGCCTTACAGCGAACACTGAAGCTTTCTTT. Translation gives CASSLTANTEAFF.

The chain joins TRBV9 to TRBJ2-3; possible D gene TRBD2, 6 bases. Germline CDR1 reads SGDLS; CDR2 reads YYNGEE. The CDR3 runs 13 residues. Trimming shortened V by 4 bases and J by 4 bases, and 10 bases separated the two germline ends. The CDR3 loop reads CASSTGGPDTQYF. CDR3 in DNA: TGTGCCAGCAGCACCGGGGGACCAGATACGCAGTATTTT.